This T cell receptor beta chain was observed in a study of blood T cell repertoires in COVID-19. Overall study: Whether acute or convalescent, the COVID-19 samples came from the United States, Italy and Spain.

Participants were aged roughly 18 to 89 years from roughly 25 US areas. Symptom resolution, clearance, or two negative PCRs marked the recovered donors of Cohort 3. Original processing methods: Amplification from reference gene primers served as the basis for estimated nucleated cell counts. Clones were read by immunoSEQ multiplex PCR, and TCRdb kept only the in-frame ones, dropping some. The V and J calls and clone size were taken over from that table, and D and trimming were inferred from the DNA. The table has more than 250,000 clones, 80% to 90% seen once; the top ten hold over 9.5%. Germline CDR1 and CDR2: SGHTA and FQGNSA. This CDR3 spans 15 amino acids. The V gene lost 1 base and the J gene lost 6 bases, with 15 bases spanning the gap. This clone was found a few times.

The sample consisted of PBMCs or T cells enriched from blood (not recorded which). The chain combines TRBV7-2 with TRBJ1-2; D gene unclear. The clonotype was recovered from a woman aged 18-29 years who had recovered from COVID-19. The CDR3 spells CASSLGNSAGNGYTF. DNA of the CDR3: TGTGCCAGCAGCTTAGGAAATTCAGCAGGCAATGGCTACACCTTC.